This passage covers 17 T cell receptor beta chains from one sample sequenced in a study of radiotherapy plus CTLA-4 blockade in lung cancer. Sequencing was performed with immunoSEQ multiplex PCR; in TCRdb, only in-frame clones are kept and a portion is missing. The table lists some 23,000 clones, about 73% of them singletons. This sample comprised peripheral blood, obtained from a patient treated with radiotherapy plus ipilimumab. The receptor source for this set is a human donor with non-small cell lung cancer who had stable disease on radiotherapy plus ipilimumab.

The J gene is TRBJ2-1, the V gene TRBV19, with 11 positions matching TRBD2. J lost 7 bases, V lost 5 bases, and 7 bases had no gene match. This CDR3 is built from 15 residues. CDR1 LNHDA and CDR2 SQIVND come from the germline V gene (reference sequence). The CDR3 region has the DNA TGTGCCAGTAGTGTAGCGGGAGGGCCGCTTAATGAGCAGTTCTTC. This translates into CASSVAGGPLNEQFF.

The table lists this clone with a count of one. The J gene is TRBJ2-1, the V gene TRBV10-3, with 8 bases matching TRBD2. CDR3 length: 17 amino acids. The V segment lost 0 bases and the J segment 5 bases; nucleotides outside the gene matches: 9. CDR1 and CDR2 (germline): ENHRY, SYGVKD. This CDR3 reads CAISESGGGKGDNEQFF. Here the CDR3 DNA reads TGTGCCATCAGTGAGTCTGGCGGGGGGAAGGGAGACAATGAGCAGTTCTTC.

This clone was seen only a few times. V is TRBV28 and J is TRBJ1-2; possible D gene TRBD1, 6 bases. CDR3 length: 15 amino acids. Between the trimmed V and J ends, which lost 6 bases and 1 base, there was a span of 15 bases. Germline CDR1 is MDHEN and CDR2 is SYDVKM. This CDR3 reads CASSEWQGHNYGYTF. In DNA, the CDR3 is TGTGCCAGCAGCGAGTGGCAGGGACATAACTATGGCTACACCTTC.

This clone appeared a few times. The CDR3 region is CASTQQLSGNTIYF. DNA for the CDR3: TGTGCCAGTACCCAACAGCTCTCTGGAAACACCATATATTTT. The chain combines TRBV19 with TRBJ1-3; D is ambiguous. Germline V gene data show CDR1 as LNHDA and CDR2 as SQIVND (reference sequence). This CDR3 comprises 14 residues. The ends were cut back, 7 bases at V and 0 bases at J, with 10 bases in the middle.

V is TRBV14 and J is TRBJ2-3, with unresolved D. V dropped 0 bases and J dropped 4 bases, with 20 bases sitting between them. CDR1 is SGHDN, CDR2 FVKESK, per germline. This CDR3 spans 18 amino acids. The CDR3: CASSQDIGAGPVADTQYF. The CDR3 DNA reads TGTGCCAGCAGCCAAGATATAGGAGCTGGGCCTGTCGCAGATACGCAGTATTTT.

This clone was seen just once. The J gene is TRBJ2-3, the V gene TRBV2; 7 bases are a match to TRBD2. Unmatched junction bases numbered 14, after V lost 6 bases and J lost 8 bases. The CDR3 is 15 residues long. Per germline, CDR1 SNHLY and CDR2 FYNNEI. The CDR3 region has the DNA TGTGCCAGCAGCCCGACTGGCGGGAGTGGAGGTACGCAGTATTTT. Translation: CASSPTGGSGGTQYF.

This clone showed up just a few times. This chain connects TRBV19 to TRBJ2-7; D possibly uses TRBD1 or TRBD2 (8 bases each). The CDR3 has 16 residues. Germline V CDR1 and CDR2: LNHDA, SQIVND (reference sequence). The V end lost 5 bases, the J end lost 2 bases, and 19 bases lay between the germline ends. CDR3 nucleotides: TGTGCCAGTAGTCCACAGGGGGTAGCGGGAACCTACGAGCAGTACTTC. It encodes CASSPQGVAGTYEQYF. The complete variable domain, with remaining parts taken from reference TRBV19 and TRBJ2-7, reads DGGITQSPKYLFRKEGQNVTLSCEQNLNHDAMYWYRQDPGQGLRLIYYSQIVNDFQKGDIAEGYSVSREKKESFPLTVTSAQKNPTAFYLCASSPQGVAGTYEQYFGPGTRLTVT.

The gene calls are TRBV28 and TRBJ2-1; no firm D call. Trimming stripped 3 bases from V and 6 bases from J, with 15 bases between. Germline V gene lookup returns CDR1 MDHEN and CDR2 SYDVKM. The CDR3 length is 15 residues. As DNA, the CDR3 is TGTGCCAGCAGTTTCGAGTCTAGTTTTCTCAATGAGCAGTTCTTC. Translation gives CASSFESSFLNEQFF.

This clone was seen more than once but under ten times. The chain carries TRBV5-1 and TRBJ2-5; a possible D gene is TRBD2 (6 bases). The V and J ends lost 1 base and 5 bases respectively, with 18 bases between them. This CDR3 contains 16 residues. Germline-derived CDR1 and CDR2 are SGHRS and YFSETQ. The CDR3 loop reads CASSLTTKGLGETQYF. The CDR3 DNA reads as TGCGCCAGCAGCTTGACGACTAAGGGACTCGGGGAGACCCAGTACTTC.

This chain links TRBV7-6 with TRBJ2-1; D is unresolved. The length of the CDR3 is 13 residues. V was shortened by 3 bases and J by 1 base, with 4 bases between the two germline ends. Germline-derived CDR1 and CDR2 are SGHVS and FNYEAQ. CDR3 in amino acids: CASSFQSYNEQFF. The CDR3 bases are TGTGCCAGCAGCTTCCAGTCCTACAATGAGCAGTTCTTC.

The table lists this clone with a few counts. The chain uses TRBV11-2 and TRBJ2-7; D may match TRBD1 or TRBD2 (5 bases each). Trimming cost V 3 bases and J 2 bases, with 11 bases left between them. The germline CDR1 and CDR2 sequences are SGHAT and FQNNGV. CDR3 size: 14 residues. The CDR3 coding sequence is TGTGCCAGCAGCTTCGGGACCGCCCCCTACGAGCAGTACTTC. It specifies CASSFGTAPYEQYF.

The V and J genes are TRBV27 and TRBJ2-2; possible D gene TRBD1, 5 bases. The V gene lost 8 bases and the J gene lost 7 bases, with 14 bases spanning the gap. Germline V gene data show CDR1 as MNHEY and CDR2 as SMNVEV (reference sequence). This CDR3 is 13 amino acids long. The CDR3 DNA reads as TGTGCCAGCGGGGCCCAGGGTTTCGGGGAGCTGTTTTTT. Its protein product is CASGAQGFGELFF.

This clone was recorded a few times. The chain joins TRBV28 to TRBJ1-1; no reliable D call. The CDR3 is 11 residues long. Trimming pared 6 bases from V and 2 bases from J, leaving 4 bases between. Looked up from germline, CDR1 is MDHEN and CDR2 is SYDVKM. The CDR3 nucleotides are TGTGCCAGCAGGCTAAACACTGAAGCTTTCTTT. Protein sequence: CASRLNTEAFF. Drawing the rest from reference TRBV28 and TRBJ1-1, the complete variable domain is DVKVTQSSRYLVKRTGEKVFLECVQDMDHENMFWYRQDPGLGLRLIYFSYDVKMKEKGDIPEGYSVSREKKERFSLILESASTNQTSMYLCASRLNTEAFFGQGTRLTVV.

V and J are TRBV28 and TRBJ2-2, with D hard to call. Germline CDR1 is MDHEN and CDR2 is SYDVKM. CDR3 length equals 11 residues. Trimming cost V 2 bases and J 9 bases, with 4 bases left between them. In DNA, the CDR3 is TGTGCCAGCAGTTTAGCGCGGGAGCTGTTTTTT. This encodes CASSLARELFF.

As DNA, the CDR3 is TGTGCCAGCAGCTTAGGACAGGGGAACACAGATACGCAGTATTTT. Residues: CASSLGQGNTDTQYF. The J gene is TRBJ2-3, the V gene TRBV7-9; 8 nucleotides match TRBD1. The CDR3 sequence is 15 residues long. After removal of 1 base from V and 2 bases from J, the junction contained 2 bases not matched to a gene. Germline loops: CDR1 SEHNR, CDR2 FQNEAQ (reference sequence).

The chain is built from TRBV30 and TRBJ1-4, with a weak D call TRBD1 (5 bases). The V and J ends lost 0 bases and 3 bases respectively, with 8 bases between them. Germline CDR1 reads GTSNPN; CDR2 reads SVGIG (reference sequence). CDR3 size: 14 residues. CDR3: CAWSVRGANEKLFF. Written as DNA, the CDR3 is TGTGCCTGGAGTGTACGAGGGGCTAATGAAAAACTGTTTTTT.

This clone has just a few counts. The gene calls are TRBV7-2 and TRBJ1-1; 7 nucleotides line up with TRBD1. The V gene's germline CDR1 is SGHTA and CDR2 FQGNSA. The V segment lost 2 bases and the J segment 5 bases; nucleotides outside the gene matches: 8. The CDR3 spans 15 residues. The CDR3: CASSLTDRVGTEAFF. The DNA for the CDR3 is TGTGCCAGCAGCTTAACCGACAGGGTGGGGACTGAAGCTTTCTTT.